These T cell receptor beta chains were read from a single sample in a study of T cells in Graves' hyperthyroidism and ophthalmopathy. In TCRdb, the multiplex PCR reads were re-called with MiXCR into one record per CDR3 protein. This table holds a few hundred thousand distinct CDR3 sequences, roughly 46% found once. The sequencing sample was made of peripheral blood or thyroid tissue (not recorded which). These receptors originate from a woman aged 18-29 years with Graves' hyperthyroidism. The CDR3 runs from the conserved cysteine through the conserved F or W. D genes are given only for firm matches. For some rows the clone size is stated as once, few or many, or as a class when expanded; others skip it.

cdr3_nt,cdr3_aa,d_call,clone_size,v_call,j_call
TGTGCCAGCAGCATAGAAGGACAACCCTCGGCCACTGAAGCTTTCTTT,CASSIEGQPSATEAFF,-,-,TRBV13,TRBJ1-1
TGCAGTGCTAGAGGGCAGGGGGGGGCTGAAGCTTTCTTT,CSARGQGGAEAFF,TRBD1,many,TRBV20-1,TRBJ1-1
TGTGCCAGCAGCCCTTCCGCAGGGAACACTGAAGCTTTCTTT,CASSPSAGNTEAFF,-,few,TRBV4-2,TRBJ1-1
TGTGCCAGCAGCTGGGCAGCCGGGACTAGCGCCTCCTACGAGCAGTACTTC,CASSWAAGTSASYEQYF,TRBD2,many,TRBV11-2,TRBJ2-7
TGTGCCAGCAGCTCCAGGGGAGGTTGGGAAAACACCATATATTTT,CASSSRGGWENTIYF,-,many,TRBV13,TRBJ1-3
TGTGCCAGCAGCGTAGTGGGCAGTCCCACAGATACGCAGTATTTT,CASSVVGSPTDTQYF,-,-,TRBV9,TRBJ2-3
TGTGCCAGCACAGGGGAGAGACAGTTTACAAACTATGGCTACACCTTC,CASTGERQFTNYGYTF,-,-,TRBV2,TRBJ1-2
TGTGCCAGCAGCGTAGGGACAGGGGGCCATTCACCCCTCCACTTT,CASSVGTGGHSPLHF,TRBD1,many,TRBV9,TRBJ1-6
TGCAGTGCTCGATCTAGCGGAGGGAACTATGGCTACACCTTC,CSARSSGGNYGYTF,-,few,TRBV20-1,TRBJ1-2
TGCGCCAGCAGTGAGACTAGGGGACGGAACACTGAAGCTTTCTTT,CASSETRGRNTEAFF,-,many,TRBV10-1,TRBJ1-1
TGCGCCAGCAGCCCACAGACAGGGGCCAATAACTATGGCTACACCTTC,CASSPQTGANNYGYTF,TRBD1,many,TRBV4-1,TRBJ1-2
TGCAGCGCTACGACGGGGACTAGCGACGAGACCCAGTACTTC,CSATTGTSDETQYF,TRBD2,-,TRBV29-1,TRBJ2-5
TGTGCCAGCAGAGCACCGGGACGGCGTGCCTACACCTTC,CASRAPGRRAYTF,-,once,TRBV12-3/TRBV12-4,TRBJ1-2
TGTGCCAGCAGCGCCGCGGGGGCAGGTGGGGCCAACGTCCTGACTTTC,CASSAAGAGGANVLTF,-,-,TRBV7-9,TRBJ2-6
TGTGCCAGCAGCCAAAGAGGGACGAGGGCTGGCTACACCTTC,CASSQRGTRAGYTF,-,many,TRBV3-1,TRBJ1-2
-,CASICSARVAGANVLTF,-,-,TRBV25-1,TRBJ2-6
TGCAGCGAGCTAGCAGGGGACTTCTATGGCTACACCTTC,CSELAGDFYGYTF,-,-,TRBV29-1,TRBJ1-2
TGTGCCAGCAGTGCGGAGGGAAACACTGAAGCTTTCTTT,CASSAEGNTEAFF,-,-,TRBV2,TRBJ1-1
TGTGCCAGCAGTGCTCGGGGGCCGATCGATGGCTACACCTTC,CASSARGPIDGYTF,-,many,TRBV12-3/TRBV12-4,TRBJ1-2
TGTGCCAGTAGTACACGGGACATTGAAGCTTTCTTT,CASSTRDIEAFF,-,many,TRBV19,TRBJ1-1
TGTGCCATCGAGACTAGCCGCCTCTACGAGCAGTACTTC,CAIETSRLYEQYF,TRBD2,-,TRBV10-3,TRBJ2-7
TGTGCCAGCAGACCGGACAGGGCTACAGATACGCAGTATTTT,CASRPDRATDTQYF,TRBD1,-,TRBV7-8,TRBJ2-3
TGCGCCAGCAGCCAATTTCATCTAGCGGGAGCCCCGAATTCCTACGAGCAGTACTTC,CASSQFHLAGAPNSYEQYF,TRBD2,-,TRBV4-3,TRBJ2-7
TGTGCCATCAGTGAACAGGGGGCAACTCGGTACACTGAAGCTTTCTTT,CAISEQGATRYTEAFF,TRBD1,-,TRBV10-3,TRBJ1-1
TGCAGCCCATCAAGGGACACCCCTGGGCACACTGAAGCTTTCTTT,CSPSRDTPGHTEAFF,-,-,TRBV29-1,TRBJ1-1
TGTGCCAGCAGTCCTGGGACAGGGCCTAACTATGGCTACACCTTC,CASSPGTGPNYGYTF,TRBD1,many,TRBV27,TRBJ1-2
TGTGCCATCAGGCCGTTTGCCCTACCTAGGTCCTATGGCTACACCTTC,CAIRPFALPRSYGYTF,-,many,TRBV10-3,TRBJ1-2
TGTGCCAGCAGCTGGACTAGCGGAACCACTCCGTACAATGAGCAGTTCTTC,CASSWTSGTTPYNEQFF,TRBD2,-,TRBV7-8,TRBJ2-1
TGCGCCAGCAGCCAAGATCAGGGGGCAAGGGGCTACACCTTC,CASSQDQGARGYTF,TRBD1,many,TRBV4-1,TRBJ1-2
TGTGCCTGGAGCGACCTGGAAGCGGGCTACACCTTC,CAWSDLEAGYTF,-,many,TRBV30,TRBJ1-2
TGTGCCAGCAGTGAAGAGCGCGGGACAGTCGTTTTTGGTGGCTACACCTTC,CASSEERGTVVFGGYTF,TRBD1,many,TRBV2,TRBJ1-2
TGTGCCAGCAGCCCACGTTCGGGTGACACCCAGTACTTC,CASSPRSGDTQYF,-,-,TRBV9,TRBJ2-5
TGCAGCGTTGTGGCGGTATCCTACAATGAGCAGTTCTTC,CSVVAVSYNEQFF,-,many,TRBV29-1,TRBJ2-1
TGTGCCACCAGTGACCCAGGGGGCCATGGCTACACCTTC,CATSDPGGHGYTF,TRBD1,once,TRBV24-1,TRBJ1-2
TGCAGTGCTACTATAGCGGGAGAGGACGAGCAGTACTTC,CSATIAGEDEQYF,TRBD2,-,TRBV20-1,TRBJ2-7
TGTGCCAGCAGGTGGGGACAGGGGTTCACTGAGACCCAGTACTTC,CASRWGQGFTETQYF,TRBD1,-,TRBV12-3/TRBV12-4,TRBJ2-5
TGCGCCAGCAGCTCGGGACAGGGGCTCTCAGGGGCCAACGTCCTGACTTTC,CASSSGQGLSGANVLTF,TRBD1,-,TRBV5-1,TRBJ2-6
TGCAGCGTCGATAGGTGGGGCTTCGGAGGGACCTACGAGCAGTACTTC,CSVDRWGFGGTYEQYF,-,-,TRBV29-1,TRBJ2-7
TGTGCCAGCAGCATCCTTAGGACAGGGGGCTACGAGCAGTACTTC,CASSILRTGGYEQYF,TRBD1,many,TRBV7-2,TRBJ2-7
TGTGCTAGCAGCTTCGACTGGGAGACCGGGGAGCAGTACTTC,CASSFDWETGEQYF,-,-,TRBV7-7,TRBJ2-7
TGTGCCTGCAATCCGGGACTAGCGGGAAGTAGGGACTTC,CACNPGLAGSRDF,TRBD2,-,TRBV5-5,TRBJ2-7
TGTGCCAGCAGTGACGGCGCTTACAATGAGCAGTTCTTC,CASSDGAYNEQFF,-,-,TRBV2,TRBJ2-1
TGCGCCAGCAGCTTGGCCCAGGGGGCCAGGGATGAGCAGTTCTTC,CASSLAQGARDEQFF,TRBD1,-,TRBV5-1,TRBJ2-1